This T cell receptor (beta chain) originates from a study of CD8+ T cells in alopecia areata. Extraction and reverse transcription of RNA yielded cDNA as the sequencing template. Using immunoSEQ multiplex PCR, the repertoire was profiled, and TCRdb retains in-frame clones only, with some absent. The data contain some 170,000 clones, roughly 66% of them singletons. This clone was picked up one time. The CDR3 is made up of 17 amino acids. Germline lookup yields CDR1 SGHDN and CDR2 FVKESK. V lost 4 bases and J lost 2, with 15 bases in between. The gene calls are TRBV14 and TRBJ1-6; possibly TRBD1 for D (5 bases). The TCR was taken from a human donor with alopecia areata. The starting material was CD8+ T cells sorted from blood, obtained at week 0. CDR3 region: CASSLSPGNAYNSPLHF. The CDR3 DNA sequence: TGTGCCAGCAGCCTATCCCCAGGGAACGCCTATAATTCACCCCTCCACTTT.